Here is one TCR beta chain with its context. TCRdb keeps only in-frame clones here, not all; method: immunoSEQ multiplex PCR. The sample has around 100,000 clones; around 90% are singletons. This sample is part of a study of control samples from healthy donors and cancer patients. The material sequenced was blood. The source is a woman between 18 and 29 years old in good health.

Here the CDR3 reads CASSLLASGSGVTDTQYF. CDR3 bases: TGTGCCAGCAGCTTGCTCGCTAGCGGGAGCGGAGTCACAGATACGCAGTATTTT. The J gene is TRBJ2-3, the V gene TRBV5-5; TRBD2 aligns across 10 bases. Germline V lookup: CDR1 SGHKS, CDR2 YYEKEE (reference sequence). With V trimmed by 1 base and J by 2 bases, 10 bases remained unmatched. This CDR3 contains 18 residues.